This T cell receptor (beta chain) was identified during a study of T cells after somatic rescue of genetic block. Assay: immunoSEQ multiplex PCR; the TCRdb copy retains only in-frame clones and omits some. The data show 67,000 or so clones, roughly 91% seen once. This CDR3 is built from 14 residues. Trimming at V came to 2 bases and at J to 11 bases, leaving 6 bases not matched to a gene. CDR1 and CDR2 (germline): MNHEY, SVGAGI. The sequenced sample was peripheral blood mononuclear cells (PBMCs). The chain recombines TRBV6-5 with TRBJ1-4, with TRBD1 matching over 9 bases. The source of this sequence is a man aged 25-45 years. The CDR3 loop is CASSYTRDREKLFF. CDR3 nucleotide sequence: TGTGCCAGCAGTTACACAAGGGACAGGGAGAAACTGTTTTTT.